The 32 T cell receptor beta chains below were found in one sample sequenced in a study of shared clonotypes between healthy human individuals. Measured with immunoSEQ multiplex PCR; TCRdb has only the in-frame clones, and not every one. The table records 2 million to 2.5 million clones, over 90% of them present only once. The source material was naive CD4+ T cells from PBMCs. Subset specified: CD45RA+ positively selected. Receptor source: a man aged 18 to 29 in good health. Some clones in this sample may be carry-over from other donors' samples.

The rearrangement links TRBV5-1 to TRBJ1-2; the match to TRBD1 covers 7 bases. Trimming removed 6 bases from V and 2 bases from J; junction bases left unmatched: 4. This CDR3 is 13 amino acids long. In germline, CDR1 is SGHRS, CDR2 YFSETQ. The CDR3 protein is CASTMTGNYGYTF. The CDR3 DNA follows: TGCGCCAGCACCATGACAGGGAACTATGGCTACACCTTC.

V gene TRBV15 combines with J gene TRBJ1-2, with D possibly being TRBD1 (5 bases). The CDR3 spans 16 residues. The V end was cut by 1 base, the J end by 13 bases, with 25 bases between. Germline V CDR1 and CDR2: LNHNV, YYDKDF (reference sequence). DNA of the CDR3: TGTGCCACCAGCAGAGGTCGTTTACAGGCTGGCGTGGGATCCACCTTC. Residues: CATSRGRLQAGVGSTF.

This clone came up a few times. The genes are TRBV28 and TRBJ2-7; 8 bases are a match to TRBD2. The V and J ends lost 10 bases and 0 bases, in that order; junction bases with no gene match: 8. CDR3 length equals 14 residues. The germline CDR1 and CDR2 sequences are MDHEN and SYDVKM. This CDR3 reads CAIQTSGSSYEQYF. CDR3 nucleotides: TGTGCCATCCAAACTAGCGGTTCCTCCTACGAGCAGTACTTC.

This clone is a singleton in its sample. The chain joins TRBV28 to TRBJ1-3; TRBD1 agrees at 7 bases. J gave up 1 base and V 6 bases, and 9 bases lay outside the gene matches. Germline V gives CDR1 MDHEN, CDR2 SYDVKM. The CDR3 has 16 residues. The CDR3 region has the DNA TGTGCCAGCAGCCCCGCAGGGGGTAGGTCTGGAAACACCATATATTTT. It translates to CASSPAGGRSGNTIYF.

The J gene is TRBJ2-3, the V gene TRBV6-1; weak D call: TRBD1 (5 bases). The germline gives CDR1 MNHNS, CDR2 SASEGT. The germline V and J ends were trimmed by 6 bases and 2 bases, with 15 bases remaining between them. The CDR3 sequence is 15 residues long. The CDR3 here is CASSPFRASTDTQYF. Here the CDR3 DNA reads TGTGCCAGCAGCCCTTTCAGGGCATCCACAGATACGCAGTATTTT.

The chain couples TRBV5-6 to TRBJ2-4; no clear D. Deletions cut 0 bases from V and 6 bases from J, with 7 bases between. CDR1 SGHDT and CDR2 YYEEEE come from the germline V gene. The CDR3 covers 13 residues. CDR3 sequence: CASSLGRRNIQYF. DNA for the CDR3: TGTGCCAGCAGCTTGGGAAGGAGAAACATTCAGTACTTC. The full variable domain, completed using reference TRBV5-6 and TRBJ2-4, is DAGVTQSPTHLIKTRGQQVTLRCSPKSGHDTVSWYQQALGQGPQFIFQYYEEEERQRGNFPDRFSGHQFPNYSSELNVNALLLGDSALYLCASSLGRRNIQYFGAGTRLSVL.

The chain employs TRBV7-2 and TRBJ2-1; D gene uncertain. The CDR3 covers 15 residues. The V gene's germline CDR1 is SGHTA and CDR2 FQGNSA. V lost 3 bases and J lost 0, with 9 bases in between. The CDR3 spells CASSFFSDSYNEQFF. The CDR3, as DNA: TGTGCCAGCAGCTTTTTCAGCGACTCCTACAATGAGCAGTTCTTC. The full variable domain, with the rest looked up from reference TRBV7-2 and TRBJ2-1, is GAGVSQSPSNKVTEKGKDVELRCDPISGHTALYWYRQSLGQGLEFLIYFQGNSAPDKSGLPSDRFSAERTGGSVSTLTIQRTQQEDSAVYLCASSFFSDSYNEQFFGPGTRLTVL.

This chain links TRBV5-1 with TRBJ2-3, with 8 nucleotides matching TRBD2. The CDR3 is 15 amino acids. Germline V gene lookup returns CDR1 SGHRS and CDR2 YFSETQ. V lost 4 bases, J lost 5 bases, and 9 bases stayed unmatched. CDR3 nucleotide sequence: TGCGCCAGCAGCCTCACAGCGGGAGTTTTAGATACGCAGTATTTT. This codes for CASSLTAGVLDTQYF.

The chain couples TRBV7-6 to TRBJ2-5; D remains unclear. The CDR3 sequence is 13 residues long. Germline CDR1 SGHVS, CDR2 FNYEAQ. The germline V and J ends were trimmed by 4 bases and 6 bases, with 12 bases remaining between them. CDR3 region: CASSSTYGKTQYF. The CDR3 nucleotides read TGTGCCAGCAGCTCGACGTACGGAAAGACCCAGTACTTC.

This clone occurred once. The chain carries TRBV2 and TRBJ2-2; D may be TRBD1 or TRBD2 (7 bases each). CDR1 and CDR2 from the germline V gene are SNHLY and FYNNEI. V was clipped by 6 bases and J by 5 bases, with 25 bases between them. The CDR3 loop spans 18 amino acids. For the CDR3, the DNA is TGTGCCAGCAGACTAACACCTATGACAGGGAGGGGAACCGGGGAGCTGTTTTTT. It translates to CASRLTPMTGRGTGELFF.

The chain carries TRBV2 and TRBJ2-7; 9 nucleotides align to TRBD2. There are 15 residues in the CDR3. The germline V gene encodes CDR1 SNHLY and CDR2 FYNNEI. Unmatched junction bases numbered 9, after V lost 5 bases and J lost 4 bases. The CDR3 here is CASSLTGSGRYEQYF. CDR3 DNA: TGTGCCAGCAGTCTCACGGGTAGCGGGAGATACGAGCAGTACTTC.

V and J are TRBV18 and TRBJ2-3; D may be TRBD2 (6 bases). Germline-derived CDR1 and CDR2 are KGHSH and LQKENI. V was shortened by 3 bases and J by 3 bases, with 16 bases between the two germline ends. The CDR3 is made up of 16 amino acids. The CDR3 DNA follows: TGTGCCAGCTCACCCGTAGCGGACCGGATTACAGATACGCAGTATTTT. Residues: CASSPVADRITDTQYF. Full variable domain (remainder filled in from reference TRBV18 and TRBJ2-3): NAGVMQNPRHLVRRRGQEARLRCSPMKGHSHVYWYRQLPEEGLKFMVYLQKENIIDESGMPKERFSAEFPKEGPSILRIQQVVRGDSAAYFCASSPVADRITDTQYFGPGTRLTVL.

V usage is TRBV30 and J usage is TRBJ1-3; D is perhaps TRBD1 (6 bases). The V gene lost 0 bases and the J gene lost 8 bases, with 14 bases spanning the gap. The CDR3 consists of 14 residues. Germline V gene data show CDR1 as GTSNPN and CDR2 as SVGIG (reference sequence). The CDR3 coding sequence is TGTGCCTGGAGTGTGTGGAGGGGGGGAGACACCATATATTTT. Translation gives CAWSVWRGGDTIYF.

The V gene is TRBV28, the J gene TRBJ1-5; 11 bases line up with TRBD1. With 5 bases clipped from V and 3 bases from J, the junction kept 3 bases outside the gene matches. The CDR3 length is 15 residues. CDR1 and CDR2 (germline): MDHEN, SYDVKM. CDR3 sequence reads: CASSTGQGANQPQHF. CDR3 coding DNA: TGTGCCAGCAGTACCGGACAGGGGGCCAATCAGCCCCAGCATTTT.

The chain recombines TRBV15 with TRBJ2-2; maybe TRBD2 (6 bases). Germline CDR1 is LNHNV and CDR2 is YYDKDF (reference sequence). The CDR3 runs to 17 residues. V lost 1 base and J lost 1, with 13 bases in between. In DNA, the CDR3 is TGTGCCACCAGCAGAGGCGGAGGCGGGGTGAACACCGGGGAGCTGTTTTTT. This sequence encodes CATSRGGGGVNTGELFF.

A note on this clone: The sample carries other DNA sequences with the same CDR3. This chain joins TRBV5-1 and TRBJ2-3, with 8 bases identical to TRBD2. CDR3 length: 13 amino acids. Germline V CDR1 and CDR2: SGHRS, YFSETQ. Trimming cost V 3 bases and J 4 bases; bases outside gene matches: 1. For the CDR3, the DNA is TGCGCCAGCAGCTCCGGGGGGGCAGATACGCAGTATTTT. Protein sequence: CASSSGGADTQYF. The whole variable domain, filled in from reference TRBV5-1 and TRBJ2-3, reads KAGVTQTPRYLIKTRGQQVTLSCSPISGHRSVSWYQQTPGQGLQFLFEYFSETQRNKGNFPGRFSGRQFSNSRSEMNVSTLELGDSALYLCASSSGGADTQYFGPGTRLTVL.

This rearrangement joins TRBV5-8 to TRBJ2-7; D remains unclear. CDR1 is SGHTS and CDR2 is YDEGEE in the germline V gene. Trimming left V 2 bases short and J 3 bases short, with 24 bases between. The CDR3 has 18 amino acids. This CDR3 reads CASSLRDAYGPTFYEQYF. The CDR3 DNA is TGTGCCAGCAGCTTACGAGATGCTTACGGACCAACCTTCTACGAGCAGTACTTC.

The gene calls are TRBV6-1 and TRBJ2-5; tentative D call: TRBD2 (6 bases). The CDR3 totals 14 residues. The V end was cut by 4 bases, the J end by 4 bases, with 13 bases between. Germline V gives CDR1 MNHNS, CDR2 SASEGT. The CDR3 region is CASSVEVGGETQYF. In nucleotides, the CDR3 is TGTGCCAGCAGTGTGGAGGTGGGGGGAGAGACCCAGTACTTC.

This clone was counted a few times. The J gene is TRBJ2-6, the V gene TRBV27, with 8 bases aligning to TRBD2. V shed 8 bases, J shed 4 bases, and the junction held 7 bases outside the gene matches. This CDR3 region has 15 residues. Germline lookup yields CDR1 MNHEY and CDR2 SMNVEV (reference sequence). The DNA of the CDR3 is TGTGCCAGCTCTGGGCGGGGGGCCGGGGCCAACGTCCTGACTTTC. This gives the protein CASSGRGAGANVLTF. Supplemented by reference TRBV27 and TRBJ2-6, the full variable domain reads EAQVTQNPRYLITVTGKKLTVTCSQNMNHEYMSWYRQDPGLGLRQIYYSMNVEVTDKGDVPEGYKVSRKEKRNFPLILESPSPNQTSLYFCASSGRGAGANVLTFGAGSRLTVL.

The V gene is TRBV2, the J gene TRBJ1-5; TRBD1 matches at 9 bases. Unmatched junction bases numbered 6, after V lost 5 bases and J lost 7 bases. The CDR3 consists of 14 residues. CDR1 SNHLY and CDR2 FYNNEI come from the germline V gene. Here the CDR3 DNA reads TGTGCCAGCAGTTCCACAGGGGGCCGGCAGCCCCAGCATTTT. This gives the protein CASSSTGGRQPQHF.

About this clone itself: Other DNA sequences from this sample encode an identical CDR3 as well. CDR3 DNA sequence: TGTGCCAGCAGACTGGACAGTTACAATGAGCAGTTCTTC. Translation: CASRLDSYNEQFF. The chain recombines TRBV28 with TRBJ2-1; a possible D gene is TRBD1 (6 bases). Trimming took 6 bases from V and 4 from J, leaving 10 bases between them. The V gene's germline CDR1 is MDHEN and CDR2 SYDVKM. The CDR3 totals 13 residues.

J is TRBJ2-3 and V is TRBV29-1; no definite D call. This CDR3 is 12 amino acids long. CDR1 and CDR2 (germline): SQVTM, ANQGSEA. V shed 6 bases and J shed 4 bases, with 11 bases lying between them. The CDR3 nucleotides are TGCAGCGTGATGAGAGGCGCAGATACGCAGTATTTT. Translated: CSVMRGADTQYF.

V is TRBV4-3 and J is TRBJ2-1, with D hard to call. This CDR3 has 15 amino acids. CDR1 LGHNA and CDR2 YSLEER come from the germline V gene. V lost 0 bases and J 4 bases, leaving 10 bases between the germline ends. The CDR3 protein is CASSQDLLGYNEQFF. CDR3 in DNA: TGCGCCAGCAGCCAAGACCTACTGGGGTACAATGAGCAGTTCTTC.

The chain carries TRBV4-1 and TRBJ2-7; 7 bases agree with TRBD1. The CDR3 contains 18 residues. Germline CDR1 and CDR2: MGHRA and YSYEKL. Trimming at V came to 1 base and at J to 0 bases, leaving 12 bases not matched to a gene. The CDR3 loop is CASSQVVSLGQSSYEQYF. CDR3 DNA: TGCGCCAGCAGCCAAGTAGTAAGTCTGGGACAGAGCTCCTACGAGCAGTACTTC.

Here the CDR3 DNA reads TGTGCCAGCACCCAGGGACTTCACACCGGGGAGCTGTTTTTT. It yields the protein CASTQGLHTGELFF. V is TRBV7-2 and J is TRBJ2-2; weak D call: TRBD2 (6 bases). Germline V gene sequence: CDR1 SGHTA, CDR2 FQGNSA. The germline V and J ends were trimmed by 7 bases and 3 bases, with 12 bases remaining between them. CDR3 size: 14 residues. Variable domain in full (rest from reference TRBV7-2 and TRBJ2-2): GAGVSQSPSNKVTEKGKDVELRCDPISGHTALYWYRQSLGQGLEFLIYFQGNSAPDKSGLPSDRFSAERTGGSVSTLTIQRTQQEDSAVYLCASTQGLHTGELFFGEGSRLTVL.

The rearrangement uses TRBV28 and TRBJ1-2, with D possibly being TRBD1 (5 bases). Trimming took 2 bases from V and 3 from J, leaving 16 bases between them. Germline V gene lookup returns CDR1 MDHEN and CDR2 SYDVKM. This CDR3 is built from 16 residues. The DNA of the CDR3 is TGTGCCAGCAGTTTAGGAGGGGCAGACCTTTACTATGGCTACACCTTC. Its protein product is CASSLGGADLYYGYTF.

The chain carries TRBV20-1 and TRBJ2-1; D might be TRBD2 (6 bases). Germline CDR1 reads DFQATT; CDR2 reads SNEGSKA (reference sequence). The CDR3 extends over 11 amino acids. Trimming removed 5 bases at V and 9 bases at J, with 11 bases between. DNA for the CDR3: TGCAGTGCTGGGGAGGCGATTGAGCAGTTCTTC. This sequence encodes CSAGEAIEQFF.

The CDR3 loop is CASSAYGSSYEQYF. The CDR3 DNA is TGTGCCAGCAGTGCATACGGGTCCTCCTACGAGCAGTACTTC. This chain joins TRBV6-1 and TRBJ2-7; D is uncertain. The germline V and J ends were trimmed by 4 bases and 0 bases, with 10 bases remaining between them. Germline V gene lookup returns CDR1 MNHNS and CDR2 SASEGT. CDR3 length equals 14 residues.

This chain's CDR3 is CASSIGTRNPYGYTF. For the CDR3, the DNA is TGTGCCAGTAGTATCGGGACACGAAACCCCTATGGCTACACCTTC. The chain is built from TRBV19 and TRBJ1-2, with a possible D match to TRBD1 (6 bases). Trimming stripped 3 bases from V and 4 bases from J, with 15 bases between. Germline assignment: CDR1 LNHDA and CDR2 SQIVND (reference sequence). CDR3 length: 15 amino acids.

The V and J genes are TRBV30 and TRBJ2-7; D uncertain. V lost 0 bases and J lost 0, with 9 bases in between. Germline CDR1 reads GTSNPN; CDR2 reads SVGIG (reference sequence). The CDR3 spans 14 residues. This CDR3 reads CAWSVLLSSYEQYF. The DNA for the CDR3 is TGTGCCTGGAGTGTACTGCTCTCCTCCTACGAGCAGTACTTC.

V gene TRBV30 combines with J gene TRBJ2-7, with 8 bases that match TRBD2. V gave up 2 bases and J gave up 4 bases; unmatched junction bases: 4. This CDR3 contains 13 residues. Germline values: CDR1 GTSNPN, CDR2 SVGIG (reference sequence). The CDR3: CAWSTAGAYEQYF. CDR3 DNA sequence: TGTGCCTGGAGTACAGCGGGAGCATACGAGCAGTACTTC.

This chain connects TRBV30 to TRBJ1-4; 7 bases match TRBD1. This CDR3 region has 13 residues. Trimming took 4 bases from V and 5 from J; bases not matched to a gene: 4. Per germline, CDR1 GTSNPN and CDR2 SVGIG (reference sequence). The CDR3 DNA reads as TGTGCCTGGAAGGGACAGCCAAATGAAAAACTGTTTTTT. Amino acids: CAWKGQPNEKLFF.